This T cell receptor beta chain is from a study of blood T cell repertoires in COVID-19. Sequencing used immunoSEQ multiplex PCR; TCRdb keeps in-frame clones, though not all of them. The sample records 250,000 or so clones, around four fifths being singletons. Germline V gene lookup returns CDR1 MNHEY and CDR2 SVGAGI. The CDR3 totals 15 residues. V lost 6 bases, J lost 2 bases, and 7 bases stayed unmatched. The rearrangement joins TRBV6-5 to TRBJ1-1, with TRBD1 matching 9 bases. The material sequenced was peripheral blood. The sequence derives from a man under 40 who had recovered from COVID-19. The CDR3 region is CASSAGQGGNTEAFF. The CDR3 nucleotides are TGTGCCAGCAGCGCGGGACAGGGCGGAAACACTGAAGCTTTCTTT.